The TCR beta chain described here comes from a study of cytomegalovirus exposure and HLA in healthy donors. Regarding the study as a whole: The likely origin of a cluster of highly shared sequence variants was a sequencing artifact.

This clone was seen only a few times. Its antigen is as yet unknown. Germline V gene lookup returns CDR1 SGHAT and CDR2 FQNNGV. The V end was cut by 1 base, the J end by 9 bases, with 4 bases between. The CDR3 has 11 residues. 13 Jbeta primers and 60 Vbeta primers were used for the PCR. TCRdb's copy holds only in-frame clones and misses some; the assay was immunoSEQ multiplex PCR. The sample carries approximately 160,000 clones, 80% recorded once. The chain recombines TRBV11-2 with TRBJ2-1; D not resolved. The sequenced sample consisted of PBMCs. This clonotype originated in a man in his late teens or twenties in good health and CMV-seropositive. This chain's CDR3 is CASSLGLEQFF. As DNA, the CDR3 is TGTGCCAGCAGCTTAGGTCTTGAGCAGTTCTTC.